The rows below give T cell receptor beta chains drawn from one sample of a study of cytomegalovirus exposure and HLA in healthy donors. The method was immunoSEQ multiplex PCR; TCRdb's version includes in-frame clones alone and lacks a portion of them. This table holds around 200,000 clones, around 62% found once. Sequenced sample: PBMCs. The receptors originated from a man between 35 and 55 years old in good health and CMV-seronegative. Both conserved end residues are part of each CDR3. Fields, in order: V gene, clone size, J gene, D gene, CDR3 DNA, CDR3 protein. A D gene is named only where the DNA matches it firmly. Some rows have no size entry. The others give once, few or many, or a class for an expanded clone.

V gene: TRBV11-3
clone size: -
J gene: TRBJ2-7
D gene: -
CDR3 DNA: TGTGCCAGCAGCTTTCAACCCAGCTCCTACGAGCAGTACTTC
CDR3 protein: CASSFQPSSYEQYF

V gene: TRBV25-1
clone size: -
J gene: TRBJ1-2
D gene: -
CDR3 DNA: TGTGCCAGCAGTGAGGACAATAACTATGGCTACACCTTC
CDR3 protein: CASSEDNNYGYTF

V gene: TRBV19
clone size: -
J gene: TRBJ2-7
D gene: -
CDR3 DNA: TGTGCCAGTAGTACAGGGACCTACGAGCAGTACTTC
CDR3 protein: CASSTGTYEQYF

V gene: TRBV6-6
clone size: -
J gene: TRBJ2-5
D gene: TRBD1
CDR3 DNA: TGTGCCGGGGCGGACAGGGAATCTCAAGAGACCCAGTACTTC
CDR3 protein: CAGADRESQETQYF

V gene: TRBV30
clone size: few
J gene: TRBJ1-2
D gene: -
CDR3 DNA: TGTGCCTGGAGTCCCTGGGGGGGGCGAGGCTATGGCTACACCTTC
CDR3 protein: CAWSPWGGRGYGYTF

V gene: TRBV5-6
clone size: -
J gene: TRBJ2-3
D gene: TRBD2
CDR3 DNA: TGTGCCAGCAGCAGTACCGGGACTAGCGTAACAGATACGCAGTATTTT
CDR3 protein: CASSSTGTSVTDTQYF

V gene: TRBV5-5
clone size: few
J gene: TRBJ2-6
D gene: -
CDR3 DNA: TGTGCCAGCGGCAGGTCTGGGGCCAACGTCCTGACTTTC
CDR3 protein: CASGRSGANVLTF

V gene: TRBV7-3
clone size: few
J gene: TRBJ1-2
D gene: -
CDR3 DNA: TGTGCCAGCAGCTACGGGATATGGCCGGCGGACTATGGCTACACCTTC
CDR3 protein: CASSYGIWPADYGYTF

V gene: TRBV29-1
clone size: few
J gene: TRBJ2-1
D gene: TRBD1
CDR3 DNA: TGCAGCGGGGACAGGGGAAATGAGCAGTTCTTC
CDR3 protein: CSGDRGNEQFF

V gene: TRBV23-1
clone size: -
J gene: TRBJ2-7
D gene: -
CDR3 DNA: TGCGCCAGCAGGGACTGGCGGTCCTACGAGCAGTACTTC
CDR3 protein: CASRDWRSYEQYF

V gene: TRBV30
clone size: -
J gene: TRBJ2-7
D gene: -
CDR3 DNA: TGTGCCTGGAGTGATACTGGACAGGAGCAGTACTTC
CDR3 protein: CAWSDTGQEQYF

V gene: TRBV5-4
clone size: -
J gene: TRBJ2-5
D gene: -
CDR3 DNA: TGTGCCAGCAGCTCCCCCCCCCGAGGGGGGGGTCAAGAGACCCAGTACTTC
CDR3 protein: CASSSPPRGGGQETQYF